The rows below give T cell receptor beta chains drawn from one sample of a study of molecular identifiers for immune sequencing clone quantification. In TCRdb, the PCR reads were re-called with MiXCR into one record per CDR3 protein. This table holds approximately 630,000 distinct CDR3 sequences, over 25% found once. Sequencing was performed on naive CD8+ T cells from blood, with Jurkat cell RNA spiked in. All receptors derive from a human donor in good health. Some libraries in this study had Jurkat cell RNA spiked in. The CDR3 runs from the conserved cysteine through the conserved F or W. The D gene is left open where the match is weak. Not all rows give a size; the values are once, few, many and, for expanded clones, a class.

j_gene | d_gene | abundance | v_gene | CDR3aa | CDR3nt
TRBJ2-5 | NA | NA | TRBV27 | CASSLSGWLLQETQYF | TGTGCCAGCAGTTTATCCGGGTGGCTATTGCAAGAGACCCAGTACTTC
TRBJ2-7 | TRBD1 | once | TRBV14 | CAISQTPGQGAYEQYF | TGTGCCATCAGCCAAACCCCGGGACAGGGGGCATACGAGCAGTACTTC
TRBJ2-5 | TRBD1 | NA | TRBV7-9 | CASSSGQGVRKTQYF | TGTGCCAGCAGCTCCGGACAGGGAGTGCGAAAGACCCAGTACTTC
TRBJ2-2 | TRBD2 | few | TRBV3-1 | CASSQEAGRWRTGELFF | TGTGCCAGCAGCCAAGAAGCGGGGCGCTGGAGGACCGGGGAGCTGTTTTTT
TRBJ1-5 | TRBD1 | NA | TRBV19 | CPQGRESGGRNQPQRF | TGCCCACAGGGAAGGGAGTCAGGGGGCCGCAATCAGCCCCAGCGTTTT
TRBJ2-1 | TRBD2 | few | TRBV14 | CASSQELAGPVNEQFF | TGTGCCAGCAGCCAAGAACTAGCGGGACCCGTGAATGAGCAGTTCTTC
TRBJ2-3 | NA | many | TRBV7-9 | CASSSDSVPYGTDTQYF | TGTGCCAGCAGCTCGGACAGCGTCCCCTATGGCACAGATACGCAGTATTTT
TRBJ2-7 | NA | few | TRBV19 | CASSMARSYEQYF | TGTGCCAGTAGTATGGCCCGGAGCTACGAGCAGTACTTC
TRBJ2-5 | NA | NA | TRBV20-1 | CSAREFRGATEETQYF | TGCAGTGCTAGAGAGTTCCGGGGGGCTACTGAAGAGACCCAGTACTTC
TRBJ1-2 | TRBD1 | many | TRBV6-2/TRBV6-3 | CASSPQDRDSYGYTF | TGTGCCAGCAGCCCACAAGACCGGGACAGCTATGGCTACACCTTC
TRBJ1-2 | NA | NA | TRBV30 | CAWSLGDYGYTF | TGTGCCTGGTCCCTTGGGGACTATGGCTACACCTTC
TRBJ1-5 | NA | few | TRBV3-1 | CASSQGWDQPQHF | TGTGCCAGCAGCCAAGGATGGGATCAGCCCCAGCATTTT
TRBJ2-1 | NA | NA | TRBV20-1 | CSANFDNEQFF | TGCAGTGCCAACTTCGACAATGAGCAGTTCTTC
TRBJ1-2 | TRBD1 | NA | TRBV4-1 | CAGSQEMGTGGSYGYTF | TGCGCCGGCAGCCAAGAGATGGGGACAGGGGGCTCCTATGGCTACACCTTC
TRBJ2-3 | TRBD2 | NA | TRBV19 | CASSGTSGGWDTQYF | TGTGCCAGTAGTGGGACTAGCGGGGGGTGGGATACGCAGTATTTT
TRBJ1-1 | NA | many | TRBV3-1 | CASSQGGSVSFF | TGTGCCAGCAGCCAAGGTGGATCAGTCTCTTTCTTT
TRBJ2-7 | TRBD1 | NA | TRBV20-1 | CSAPQGGLDEQYF | TGCAGTGCTCCACAGGGGGGTCTCGACGAGCAGTACTTC
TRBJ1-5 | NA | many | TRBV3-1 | CASSQDYRADQPQHF | TGTGCCAGCAGCCAAGATTACAGGGCCGATCAGCCCCAGCATTTT
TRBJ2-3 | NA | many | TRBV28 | CASTEGGLVQYF | TGTGCCAGTACTGAGGGGGGGCTAGTGCAGTATTTT
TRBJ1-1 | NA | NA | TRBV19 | CASSQYIGVNTEAFF | TGTGCCAGTAGTCAATATATTGGGGTGAACACTGAAGCTTTCTTT
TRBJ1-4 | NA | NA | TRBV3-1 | CARSHGQPFGTNEKLFF | TGTGCCAGAAGCCATGGACAACCATTTGGAACTAATGAAAAACTGTTTTTT
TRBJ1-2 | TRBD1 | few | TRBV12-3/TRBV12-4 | CASSPGGGEGYTF | TGTGCCAGCAGTCCAGGGGGCGGGGAGGGCTACACCTTC
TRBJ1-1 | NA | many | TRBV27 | CASSLGQLMNTEAFF | TGTGCCAGCAGTTTAGGGCAGCTCATGAACACTGAAGCTTTCTTT
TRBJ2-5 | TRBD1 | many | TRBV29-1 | CSALDRGPETQYF | TGCAGCGCATTAGACAGGGGACCGGAGACCCAGTACTTC
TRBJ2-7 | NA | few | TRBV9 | CASSPWASSYEQYF | TGTGCCAGCAGCCCTTGGGCCAGCTCCTACGAGCAGTACTTC
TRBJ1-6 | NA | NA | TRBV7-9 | CASSPRLNSPLHF | TGTGCCAGCAGTCCTCGTCTTAATTCACCCCTCCACTTT
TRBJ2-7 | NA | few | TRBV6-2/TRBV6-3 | CASTQRPIALSTPYEQYF | TGTGCCAGCACCCAGCGCCCAATCGCGTTATCTACCCCCTACGAGCAGTACTTC
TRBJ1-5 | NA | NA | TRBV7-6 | CAIRIPPSVAPGPRNQPQHF | TGTGCCATCCGAATTCCCCCGAGTGTAGCCCCCGGACCTCGGAATCAGCCCCAGCATTTT
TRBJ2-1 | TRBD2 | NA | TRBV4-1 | CASSQHSGGAHNEQFF | TGCGCCAGCAGCCAACATAGCGGGGGGGCCCACAATGAGCAGTTCTTC
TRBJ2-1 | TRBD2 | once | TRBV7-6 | CASSLVGGGSPNEQFF | TGTGCCAGCAGCTTAGTGGGCGGGGGGAGCCCCAATGAGCAGTTCTTC
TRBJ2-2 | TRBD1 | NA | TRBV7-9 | CASSSRDRGEDGELFF | TGTGCCAGCAGCTCCCGGGACAGGGGTGAGGACGGGGAGCTGTTTTTT
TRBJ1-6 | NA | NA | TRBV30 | CAWSGSGNPYNSPLHF | TGTGCCTGGAGTGGGTCAGGGAATCCCTATAATTCACCCCTCCACTTT
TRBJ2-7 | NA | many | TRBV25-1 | CASSGLIGREQYF | TGTGCCAGCAGCGGGTTGATAGGGCGAGAGCAGTACTTC
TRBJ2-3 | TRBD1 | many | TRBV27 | CASSLGTGASTDTQYF | TGTGCCAGCAGTTTAGGGACAGGGGCTAGCACAGATACGCAGTATTTT
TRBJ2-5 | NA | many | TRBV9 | CASSPPGSQETQYF | TGTGCCAGCAGCCCTCCGGGGTCCCAAGAGACCCAGTACTTC
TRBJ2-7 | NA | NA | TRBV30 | CAWSGLISSYEQYF | TGTGCCTGGAGTGGTTTAATCAGCTCCTACGAGCAGTACTTC
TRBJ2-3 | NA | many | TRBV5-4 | CASRLEATDTQYF | TGTGCCAGCAGGTTGGAGGCAACAGATACGCAGTATTTT
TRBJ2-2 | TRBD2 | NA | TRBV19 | CASSILTSGDTGELFF | TGTGCCAGTAGTATCCTAACTAGCGGAGACACCGGGGAGCTGTTTTTT
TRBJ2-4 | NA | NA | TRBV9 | CASSADGGAIDIQYF | TGTGCCAGCAGCGCAGATGGGGGGGCCATTGACATTCAGTACTTC
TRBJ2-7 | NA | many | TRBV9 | CASSPYKLGYEQYF | TGTGCCAGCAGCCCCTACAAACTGGGATACGAGCAGTACTTC
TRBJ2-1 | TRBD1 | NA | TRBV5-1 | CASSRTGQMTYNEQFF | TGCGCCAGCAGCAGGACAGGGCAGATGACCTACAATGAGCAGTTCTTC
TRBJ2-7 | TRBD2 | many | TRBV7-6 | CASSEGLAAYEQYF | TGTGCCAGCAGCGAGGGACTAGCGGCCTACGAGCAGTACTTC
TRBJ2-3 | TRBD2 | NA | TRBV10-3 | CAISESTGVAGSTDTQYF | TGTGCCATCAGTGAGTCGACCGGGGTAGCGGGGAGCACAGATACGCAGTATTTT